These 23 T cell receptor beta chains were all obtained from the same sample, sequenced in a study of memory CD4+ T cells and cytomegalovirus serostatus. The repertoire was sequenced with immunoSEQ multiplex PCR; TCRdb's copy has only in-frame clones and lacks some. The sample has some 80,000 clones, approximately 84% seen once. The sort gate was single viable CD3+CD4+CD8-CD45RO+ cells for memory CD4+ T cells. Sequenced sample: memory CD4+ T cells from blood. These receptors all come from an adult in good health and CMV-seronegative.

The J gene is TRBJ2-2, the V gene TRBV30; TRBD2 matches at 10 bases. With 7 bases clipped from V and 7 bases from J, the junction kept 6 bases outside the gene matches. The CDR3 has 13 amino acids. The germline V gene encodes CDR1 GTSNPN and CDR2 SVGIG (reference sequence). The CDR3 here is CALGTSVVGELFF. CDR3 in DNA: TGTGCCTTAGGGACTAGCGTAGTCGGGGAGCTGTTTTTT.

The V and J genes are TRBV28 and TRBJ2-2, with 11 bases that match TRBD2. This CDR3 is built from 14 residues. From germline, CDR1 is MDHEN and CDR2 SYDVKM. Trimming removed 9 bases from V and 8 bases from J; junction bases left unmatched: 8. CDR3 region: CASSGGASLGELFF. DNA for the CDR3: TGTGCCAGTAGCGGGGGGGCCAGTTTGGGGGAGCTGTTTTTT.

The chain joins TRBV13 to TRBJ2-7; D not certain. Germline V CDR1 and CDR2: PRHDT, FYEKMQ (reference sequence). V dropped 3 bases and J dropped 2 bases, with 11 bases sitting between them. The CDR3 sequence is 14 residues long. The CDR3 here is CASSFPYPPYEQYF. The CDR3 DNA reads as TGTGCCAGCAGCTTCCCGTACCCTCCCTACGAGCAGTACTTC.

V usage is TRBV6-1 and J usage is TRBJ2-7, with D hard to call. The CDR3 is 12 amino acids. CDR1 is MNHNS, CDR2 SASEGT, per germline. The V end was cut by 4 bases, the J end by 4 bases, with 8 bases between. CDR3 DNA sequence: TGTGCCAGCAGTGTCCTGGGGTACGAGCAGTACTTC. This gives the protein CASSVLGYEQYF.

The chain employs TRBV30 and TRBJ2-7; TRBD1 might be the D (6 bases). Germline-derived CDR1 and CDR2 are GTSNPN and SVGIG (reference sequence). V lost 0 bases to trimming and J lost 3 bases, with 12 bases between them. The CDR3 loop spans 14 amino acids. CDR3 amino acids: CAWSVGQGLYEQYF. The CDR3 bases are TGTGCCTGGAGTGTAGGTCAGGGGCTCTACGAGCAGTACTTC.

Only one count was recorded for this clone. The V gene is TRBV5-1, the J gene TRBJ1-4, with D possibly being TRBD1 (5 bases). Germline V lookup: CDR1 SGHRS, CDR2 YFSETQ. V was cut by 1 base and J by 8 bases, with 12 bases left in between. CDR3 length equals 14 residues. The CDR3 bases are TGCGCCAGCAGCTTGTCGCAGGCAGGGGAAAAACTGTTTTTT. Amino acid sequence: CASSLSQAGEKLFF.

The V call is TRBV6-6, the J call TRBJ1-1; the D is unclear. Germline V gene lookup returns CDR1 MNHNY and CDR2 SVGAGI (reference sequence). The CDR3 is 13 residues long. Trimming removed 7 bases from V and 5 bases from J, with 14 bases in between. The CDR3 region is CASILAGGTEAFF. The CDR3 nucleotides are TGTGCCAGCATACTGGCGGGTGGGACTGAAGCTTTCTTT.

This clone was detected only once. The V gene is TRBV9, the J gene TRBJ2-2; TRBD1 is a possible D gene (6 bases). This CDR3 region has 13 residues. Germline CDR1 is SGDLS and CDR2 is YYNGEE. Trimming took 2 bases from V and 4 from J, leaving 6 bases between them. In nucleotides, the CDR3 is TGTGCCAGCAGCGTCAGGGGCACCGGGGAGCTGTTTTTT. Translating it yields CASSVRGTGELFF.

This clone was found a few times. The chain couples TRBV2 to TRBJ1-4, with 8 bases that match TRBD1. CDR3 size: 14 residues. Trimming cost V 7 bases and J 5 bases; bases outside gene matches: 6. In germline, CDR1 is SNHLY, CDR2 FYNNEI. DNA for the CDR3: TGTGCCAGCATCAGGACAGGGTGGAATGAAAAACTGTTTTTT. Amino acids: CASIRTGWNEKLFF.

This chain connects TRBV7-9 to TRBJ1-4; possibly TRBD1 for D (6 bases). V was shortened by 1 base and J by 8 bases, with 14 bases between the two germline ends. The CDR3 length is 15 residues. The germline V gene has CDR1 SEHNR and CDR2 FQNEAQ (reference sequence). The CDR3 loop reads CASSLGGRGEEKLFF. As DNA, the CDR3 is TGTGCCAGCAGCTTAGGAGGCAGGGGTGAAGAAAAACTGTTTTTT.

This sequence joins TRBV7-2 and TRBJ1-2; no clear D. Deletions cut 5 bases from V and 2 bases from J, with 15 bases between. The CDR3 has 15 residues. Germline loops: CDR1 SGHTA, CDR2 FQGNSA. The chain's CDR3 is CASSPHLLGNYGYTF. CDR3 DNA sequence: TGTGCCAGCAGCCCCCACTTGCTGGGGAACTATGGCTACACCTTC.

V usage is TRBV6-5 and J usage is TRBJ1-1, with a possible D match to TRBD1 (5 bases). Germline V CDR1 and CDR2: MNHEY, SVGAGI. V was pared by 7 bases and J by 10 bases, with 16 bases between. The CDR3 consists of 12 residues. Written as DNA, the CDR3 is TGTGCCAGCACGACAGCGGATGTTGGAGCTTTCTTT. Its protein product is CASTTADVGAFF.

The chain recombines TRBV9 with TRBJ1-1, with a tentative D call TRBD1 (6 bases). The CDR3 length is 16 residues. The germline CDR1 and CDR2 sequences are SGDLS and YYNGEE. V was pared by 0 bases and J by 2 bases, with 14 bases between. The CDR3 region has the DNA TGTGCCAGCAGCGTAGTAGGGGGACGGATAAACACTGAAGCTTTCTTT. It is translated as CASSVVGGRINTEAFF.

There are a few counts of this clone. V is TRBV4-2 and J is TRBJ2-2; no firm D call. The ends were cut back, 4 bases at V and 2 bases at J, with 2 bases in the middle. CDR1 LGHNA and CDR2 YNFKEQ come from the germline V gene. The CDR3 totals 12 residues. DNA for the CDR3: TGTGCCAGCAGCCTAAACACCGGGGAGCTGTTTTTT. This sequence encodes CASSLNTGELFF.

The CDR3 bases are TGTGCCAGTAGTCCTCGACCCGGGACAGGCAACACTGAAGCTTTCTTT. It is translated as CASSPRPGTGNTEAFF. The rearrangement links TRBV19 to TRBJ1-1, with 8 bases matching TRBD1. The CDR3 is made up of 16 amino acids. J lost 2 bases, V lost 5 bases, and 10 bases had no gene match. Germline values: CDR1 LNHDA, CDR2 SQIVND (reference sequence).

This clone appeared a few times. The chain is built from TRBV9 and TRBJ1-3, with D uncertain. Trimming stripped 6 bases from V and 4 bases from J, with 17 bases between. Germline values: CDR1 SGDLS, CDR2 YYNGEE. The CDR3 has 15 amino acids. The CDR3 sequence is CASTPGVARGNTIYF. CDR3 bases: TGTGCCAGCACGCCGGGTGTAGCACGGGGAAACACCATATATTTT.

There are a few counts of this clone. This sample includes further DNA sequences coding for the same CDR3. The gene calls are TRBV5-6 and TRBJ1-2; no reliable D call. Germline CDR1 reads SGHDT; CDR2 reads YYEEEE. CDR3 length: 17 amino acids. V was cut by 1 base and J by 2 bases, with 18 bases left in between. The CDR3 bases are TGTGCCAGCAGCTTGTTGAGCTCTCGACTCATAAACTATGGCTACACCTTC. Its protein is CASSLLSSRLINYGYTF.

The V gene is TRBV28, the J gene TRBJ1-1, with D unclear. The CDR3 consists of 13 residues. Per germline, CDR1 MDHEN and CDR2 SYDVKM. Trimming shortened V by 6 bases and J by 5 bases, and 13 bases separated the two germline ends. DNA of the CDR3: TGTGCCAGCAGCCCCGCTCGGGGAACTGAAGCTTTCTTT. It yields the protein CASSPARGTEAFF.

This clone was seen a single time. This chain uses TRBV25-1 with TRBJ1-2; TRBD1 might be the D (5 bases). Looked up from germline, CDR1 is MGHDK and CDR2 is SYGVNS. This CDR3 contains 18 residues. V dropped 3 bases and J dropped 4 bases, with 24 bases sitting between them. The CDR3 sequence is CASSDGGKGGAAIYGYTF. The CDR3 nucleotides are TGTGCCAGCAGTGATGGGGGGAAGGGCGGGGCGGCAATCTATGGCTACACCTTC.

The rearrangement links TRBV6-6 to TRBJ1-1; TRBD1 is a possible D gene (5 bases). Germline V gives CDR1 MNHNY, CDR2 SVGAGI (reference sequence). CDR3 length: 13 residues. Trimming took 7 bases from V and 4 from J, leaving 13 bases between them. In DNA, the CDR3 is TGTGCCAGCAAGCCTCAGGGAGGCACTGAAGCTTTCTTT. It yields the protein CASKPQGGTEAFF.

The CDR3 coding sequence is TGTGCCAGCAGTTTCCCACAGGGGTACGGGGAGCTGTTTTTT. This gives the protein CASSFPQGYGELFF. The V gene is TRBV28, the J gene TRBJ2-2, with 7 bases matching TRBD1. The CDR3 is made up of 14 amino acids. CDR1 MDHEN and CDR2 SYDVKM come from the germline V gene. V lost 3 bases to trimming and J lost 7 bases; unmatched junction nucleotides: 5.

This sequence joins TRBV27 and TRBJ2-3; 10 nucleotides agree with TRBD2. The CDR3 consists of 15 residues. CDR1 is MNHEY, CDR2 SMNVEV, per germline (reference sequence). The V segment lost 6 bases and the J segment 2 bases; nucleotides outside the gene matches: 5. CDR3 DNA: TGTGCCAGCAGCCGGACTAGCGGCTTCACAGATACGCAGTATTTT. Protein: CASSRTSGFTDTQYF.

The chain employs TRBV19 and TRBJ2-3; 8 positions agree with TRBD2. The ends lost 7 bases at V and 1 base at J; junction bases unmatched: 4. This CDR3 has 14 amino acids. Per the germline V gene, CDR1 is LNHDA and CDR2 is SQIVND (reference sequence). This CDR3 is CASNGGAGTDTQYF. The CDR3 DNA sequence: TGTGCCAGTAACGGGGGGGCGGGCACAGATACGCAGTATTTT. Filled out from reference TRBV19 and TRBJ2-3, the complete variable domain reads DGGITQSPKYLFRKEGQNVTLSCEQNLNHDAMYWYRQDPGQGLRLIYYSQIVNDFQKGDIAEGYSVSREKKESFPLTVTSAQKNPTAFYLCASNGGAGTDTQYFGPGTRLTVL.